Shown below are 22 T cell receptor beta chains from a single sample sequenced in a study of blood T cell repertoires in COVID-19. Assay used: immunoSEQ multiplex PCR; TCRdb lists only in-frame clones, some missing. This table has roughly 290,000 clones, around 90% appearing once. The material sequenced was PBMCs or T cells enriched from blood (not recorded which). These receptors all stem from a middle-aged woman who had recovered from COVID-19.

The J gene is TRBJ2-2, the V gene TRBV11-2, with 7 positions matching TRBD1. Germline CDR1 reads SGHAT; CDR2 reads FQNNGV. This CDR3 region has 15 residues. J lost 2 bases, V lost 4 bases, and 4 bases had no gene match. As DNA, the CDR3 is TGTGCCAGCAGCTATGGACAGGTCAACACCGGGGAGCTGTTTTTT. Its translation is CASSYGQVNTGELFF.

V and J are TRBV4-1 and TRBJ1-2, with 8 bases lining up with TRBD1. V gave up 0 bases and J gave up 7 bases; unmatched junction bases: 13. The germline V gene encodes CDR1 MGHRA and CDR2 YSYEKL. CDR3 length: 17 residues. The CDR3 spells CASSQETPDRERRGYTF. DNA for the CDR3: TGCGCCAGCAGCCAAGAAACCCCGGACAGGGAACGGCGTGGCTACACCTTC.

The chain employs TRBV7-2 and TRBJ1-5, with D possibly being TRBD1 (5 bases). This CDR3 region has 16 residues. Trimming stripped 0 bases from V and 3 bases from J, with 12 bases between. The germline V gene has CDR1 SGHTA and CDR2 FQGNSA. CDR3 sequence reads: CASSLAATEINQPQHF. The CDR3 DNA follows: TGTGCCAGCAGCTTAGCCGCGACAGAGATCAATCAGCCCCAGCATTTT.

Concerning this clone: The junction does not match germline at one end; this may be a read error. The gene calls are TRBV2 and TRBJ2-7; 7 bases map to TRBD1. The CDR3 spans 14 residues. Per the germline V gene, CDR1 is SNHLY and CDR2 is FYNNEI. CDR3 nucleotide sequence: TGTGCCAGCAGAGAAGGGACAGCTTCCTACGAGCAGTACTTC. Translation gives CASREGTASYEQYF.

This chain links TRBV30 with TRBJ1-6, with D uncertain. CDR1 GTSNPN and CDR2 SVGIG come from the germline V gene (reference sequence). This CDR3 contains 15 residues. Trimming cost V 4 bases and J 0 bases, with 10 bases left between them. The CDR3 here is CAWIPPSSYNSPLHF. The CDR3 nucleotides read TGTGCCTGGATTCCCCCGAGCTCCTATAATTCACCCCTCCACTTT.

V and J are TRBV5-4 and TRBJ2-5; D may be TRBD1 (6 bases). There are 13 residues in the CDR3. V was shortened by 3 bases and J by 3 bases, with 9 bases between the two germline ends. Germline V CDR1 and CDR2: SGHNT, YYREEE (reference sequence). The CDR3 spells CASSSWTEETQYF. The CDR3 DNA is TGTGCCAGCAGCTCGTGGACAGAAGAGACCCAGTACTTC.

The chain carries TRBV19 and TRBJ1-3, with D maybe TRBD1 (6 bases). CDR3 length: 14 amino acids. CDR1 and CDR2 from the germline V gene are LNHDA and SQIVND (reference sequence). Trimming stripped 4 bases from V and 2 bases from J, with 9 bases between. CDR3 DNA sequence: TGTGCCAGTAGTACAACAGGGACTGGAAACACCATATATTTT. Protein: CASSTTGTGNTIYF. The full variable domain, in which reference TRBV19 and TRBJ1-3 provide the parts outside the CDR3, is DGGITQSPKYLFRKEGQNVTLSCEQNLNHDAMYWYRQDPGQGLRLIYYSQIVNDFQKGDIAEGYSVSREKKESFPLTVTSAQKNPTAFYLCASSTTGTGNTIYFGEGSWLTVV.

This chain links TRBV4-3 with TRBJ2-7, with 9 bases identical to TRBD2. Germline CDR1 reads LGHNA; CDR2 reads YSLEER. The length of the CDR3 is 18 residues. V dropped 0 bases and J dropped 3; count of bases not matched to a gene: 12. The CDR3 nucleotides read TGCGCCAGCAGCCAAGACCCCAACGCGGCGGGAGGGGTCTACGAGCAGTACTTC. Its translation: CASSQDPNAAGGVYEQYF.

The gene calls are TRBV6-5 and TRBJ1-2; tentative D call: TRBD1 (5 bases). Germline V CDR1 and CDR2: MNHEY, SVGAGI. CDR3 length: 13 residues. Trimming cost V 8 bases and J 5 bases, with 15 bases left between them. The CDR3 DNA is TGTGCCAGCTCCTTGGACACAATATATGGCTACACCTTC. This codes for CASSLDTIYGYTF.

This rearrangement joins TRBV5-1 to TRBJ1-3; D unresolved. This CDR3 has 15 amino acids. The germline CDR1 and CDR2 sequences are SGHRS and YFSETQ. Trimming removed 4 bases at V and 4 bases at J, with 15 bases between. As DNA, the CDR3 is TGCGCCAGCAGCCCCGGCGGGGTGACGGGAAACACCATATATTTT. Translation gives CASSPGGVTGNTIYF.

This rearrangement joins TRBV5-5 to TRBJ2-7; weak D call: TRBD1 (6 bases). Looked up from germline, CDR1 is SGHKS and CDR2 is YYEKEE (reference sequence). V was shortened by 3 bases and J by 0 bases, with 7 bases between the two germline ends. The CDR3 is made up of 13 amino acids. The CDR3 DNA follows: TGTGCCAGCAGCTGGGACAACTCCTACGAGCAGTACTTC. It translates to CASSWDNSYEQYF.

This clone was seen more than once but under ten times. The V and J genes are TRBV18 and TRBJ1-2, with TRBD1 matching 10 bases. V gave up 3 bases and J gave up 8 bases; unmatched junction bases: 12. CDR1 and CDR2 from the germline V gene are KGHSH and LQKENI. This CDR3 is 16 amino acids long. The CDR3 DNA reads TGTGCCAGCTCACCCGACCGGGACAGGGGTTGGAGGGGCTACACCTTC. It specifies CASSPDRDRGWRGYTF.

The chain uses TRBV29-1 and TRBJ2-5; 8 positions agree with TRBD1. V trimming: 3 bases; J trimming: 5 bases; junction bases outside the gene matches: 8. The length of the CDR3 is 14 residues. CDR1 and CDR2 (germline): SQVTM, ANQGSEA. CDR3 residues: CSVDRTGRIETQYF. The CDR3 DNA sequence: TGCAGCGTTGATCGGACAGGGAGAATCGAGACCCAGTACTTC.

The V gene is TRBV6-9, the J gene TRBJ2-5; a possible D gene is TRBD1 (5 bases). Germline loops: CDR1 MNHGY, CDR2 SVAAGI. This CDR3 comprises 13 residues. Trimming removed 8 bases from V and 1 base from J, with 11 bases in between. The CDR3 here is CASRSTVQETQYF. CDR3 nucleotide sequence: TGTGCCAGCCGATCGACAGTCCAAGAGACCCAGTACTTC.

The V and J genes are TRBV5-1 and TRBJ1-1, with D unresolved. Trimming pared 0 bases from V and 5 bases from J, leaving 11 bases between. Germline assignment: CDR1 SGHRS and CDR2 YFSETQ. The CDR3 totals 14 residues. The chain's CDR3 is CASSLVKGETEAFF. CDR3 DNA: TGCGCCAGCAGCTTGGTAAAGGGAGAGACTGAAGCTTTCTTT.

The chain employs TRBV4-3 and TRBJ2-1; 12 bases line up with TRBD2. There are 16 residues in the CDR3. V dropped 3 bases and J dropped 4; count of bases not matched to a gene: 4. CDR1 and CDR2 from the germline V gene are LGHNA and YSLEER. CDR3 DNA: TGCGCCAGCAGCCAGCTAGCGGGAGGGGATTACAATGAGCAGTTCTTC. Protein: CASSQLAGGDYNEQFF.

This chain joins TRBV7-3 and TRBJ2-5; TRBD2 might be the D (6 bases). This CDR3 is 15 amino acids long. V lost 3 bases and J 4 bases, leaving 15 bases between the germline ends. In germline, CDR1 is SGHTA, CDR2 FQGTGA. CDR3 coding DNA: TGTGCCAGCAGCTTTCAGGGAGGCGAAGGAGAGACCCAGTACTTC. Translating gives CASSFQGGEGETQYF.

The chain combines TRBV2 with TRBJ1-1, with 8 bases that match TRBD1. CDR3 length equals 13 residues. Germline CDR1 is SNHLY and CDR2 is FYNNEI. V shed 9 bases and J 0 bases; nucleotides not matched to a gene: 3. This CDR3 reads CARGTGLNTEAFF. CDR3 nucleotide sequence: TGTGCCAGAGGGACAGGTTTGAACACTGAAGCTTTCTTT.

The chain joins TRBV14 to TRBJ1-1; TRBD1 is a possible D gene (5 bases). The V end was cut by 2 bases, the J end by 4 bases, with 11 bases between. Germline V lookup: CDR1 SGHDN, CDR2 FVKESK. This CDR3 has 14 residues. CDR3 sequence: CASSQWQGSTEAFF. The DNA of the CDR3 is TGTGCCAGCAGCCAATGGCAGGGTTCCACTGAAGCTTTCTTT. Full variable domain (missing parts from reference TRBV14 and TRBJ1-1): EAGVTQFPSHSVIEKGQTVTLRCDPISGHDNLYWYRRVMGKEIKFLLHFVKESKQDESGMPNNRFLAERTGGTYSTLKVQPAELEDSGVYFCASSQWQGSTEAFFGQGTRLTVV.

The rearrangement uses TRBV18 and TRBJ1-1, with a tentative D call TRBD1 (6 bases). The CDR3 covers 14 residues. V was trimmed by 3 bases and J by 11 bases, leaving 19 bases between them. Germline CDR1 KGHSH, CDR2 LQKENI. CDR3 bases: TGTGCCAGCTCACCGGTTAAACAGGGCAGGTTCGCTTTCTTT. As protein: CASSPVKQGRFAFF.

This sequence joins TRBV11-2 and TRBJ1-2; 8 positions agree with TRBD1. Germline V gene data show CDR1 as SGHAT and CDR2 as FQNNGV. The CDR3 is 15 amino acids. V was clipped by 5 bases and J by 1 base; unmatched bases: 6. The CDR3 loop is CASSPWDRSNYGYTF. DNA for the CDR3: TGTGCCAGCAGCCCCTGGGACAGGAGTAACTATGGCTACACCTTC.

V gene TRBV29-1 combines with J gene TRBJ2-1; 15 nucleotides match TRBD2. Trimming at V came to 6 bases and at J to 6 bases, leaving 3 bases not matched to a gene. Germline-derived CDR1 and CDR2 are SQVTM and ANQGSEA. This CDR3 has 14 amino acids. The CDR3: CSVGLAGGRNEQFF. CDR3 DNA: TGCAGCGTCGGACTAGCGGGGGGGCGCAATGAGCAGTTCTTC.